One and the same sample provided the 6 T cell receptor beta chains below, sequenced in a study of radiation and T cells in renal cell carcinoma. Method: immunoSEQ multiplex PCR; TCRdb's copy keeps in-frame clones and lacks some. The sample lists about 100,000 clones; 80% to 90% were seen once. Documented time point: blood 4 weeks post-SBRT, at nephrectomy. Treatment in this sample: 15 Gy SBRT to primary tumor, nephrectomy 4 weeks later. This sample comprised blood, obtained from a patient whose treatment included radiotherapy and nephrectomy. The source is a man between 60 and 75 years old with renal cell carcinoma.

The J gene is TRBJ2-5, the V gene TRBV9, with no clear D. The V end was cut by 0 bases, the J end by 6 bases, with 12 bases between. CDR3 length: 14 residues. Germline CDR1 and CDR2: SGDLS and YYNGEE. The CDR3 region is CASSVADEEQTQYF. The CDR3 DNA is TGTGCCAGCAGCGTAGCGGACGAGGAACAGACCCAGTACTTC. The whole variable domain, filled in from reference TRBV9 and TRBJ2-5, reads DSGVTQTPKHLITATGQRVTLRCSPRSGDLSVYWYQQSLDQGLQFLIQYYNGEERAKGNILERFSAQQFPDLHSELNLSSLELGDSALYFCASSVADEEQTQYFGPGTRLLVL.

The chain links TRBV18 to TRBJ2-7; no reliable D call. Germline V gene data show CDR1 as KGHSH and CDR2 as LQKENI. Between the trimmed V and J ends, which lost 2 bases and 6 bases, there was a span of 17 bases. The CDR3 runs 15 residues. CDR3 amino acids: CASSPTARNSPEQYF. In nucleotides, the CDR3 is TGTGCCAGCTCACCAACGGCTAGGAATTCGCCCGAGCAGTACTTC.

The chain employs TRBV5-1 and TRBJ2-1, with 7 bases fitting TRBD1. The V and J ends lost 0 bases and 7 bases, in that order; junction bases with no gene match: 7. The CDR3 spans 15 residues. Germline loops: CDR1 SGHRS, CDR2 YFSETQ. This chain's CDR3 is CASSLAPRGTNEQFF. As DNA, the CDR3 is TGCGCCAGCAGCTTGGCCCCCAGGGGGACGAATGAGCAGTTCTTC.

The chain joins TRBV7-8 to TRBJ2-5; D is undetermined. Germline CDR1 reads SGHVS; CDR2 reads FQNEAQ. V was shortened by 1 base and J by 4 bases, with 13 bases between the two germline ends. This CDR3 comprises 15 residues. Written as DNA, the CDR3 is TGTGCCAGCAGCTTAGAATATTCCCTCCGAGAGACCCAGTACTTC. This codes for CASSLEYSLRETQYF.

The chain employs TRBV27 and TRBJ1-5; D is unresolved. V was pared by 2 bases and J by 6 bases, with 11 bases between. Germline V gene sequence: CDR1 MNHEY, CDR2 SMNVEV (reference sequence). The CDR3 contains 14 residues. CDR3 protein: CASSLGVRSQPQHF. Here the CDR3 DNA reads TGTGCCAGCAGTTTAGGGGTACGCAGTCAGCCCCAGCATTTT.

In its sample, this clone was seen once. This chain uses TRBV9 with TRBJ2-1; 10 nucleotides match TRBD2. With 4 bases clipped from V and 7 bases from J, the junction kept 8 bases outside the gene matches. The CDR3 loop spans 15 amino acids. Germline values: CDR1 SGDLS, CDR2 YYNGEE. CDR3 nucleotide sequence: TGTGCCAGCAGCCCAGCGGGAGGGCCGGGAAATGAGCAGTTCTTC. This translates into CASSPAGGPGNEQFF.